These 18 T cell receptor beta chains share one sample of origin, sequenced in a study of early T cells in non-severe SARS-CoV-2 infection. TCRdb reanalysed the 5' RACE reads using MiXCR and keeps one entry per CDR3 protein. This sample has approximately 85,000 distinct CDR3 sequences; roughly an eighth occur once, and the top ten carry more than 6.5%. Sequenced sample: whole blood. These receptors all stem from an adult who was a healthcare worker with PCR-confirmed SARS-CoV-2 infection or an uninfected control (not recorded which).

The V gene is TRBV6-1, the J gene TRBJ1-5; D unclear. Trimming took off 2 bases at V and 3 bases at J, with 5 bases between the two ends. This CDR3 comprises 13 residues. Germline values: CDR1 MNHNS, CDR2 SASEGT. The CDR3 protein is CASSESPNQPQHF. The CDR3 DNA reads as TGTGCCAGCAGTGAATCGCCCAATCAGCCCCAGCATTTT.

The chain has TRBV7-9 and TRBJ2-1, with D unclear. CDR1 is SEHNR and CDR2 is FQNEAQ in the germline V gene (reference sequence). The CDR3 consists of 13 residues. Trimming took off 5 bases at V and 9 bases at J, with 14 bases between the two ends. The CDR3: CASSPGRISEQFF. CDR3 DNA: TGTGCCAGCAGCCCGGGCCGTATCAGTGAGCAGTTCTTC.

The table lists this clonotype with a few counts. The gene calls are TRBV27 and TRBJ2-3; 12 nucleotides align to TRBD2. The V gene end was trimmed by 10 bases and the J gene end by 5 bases; junction bases not matched to a gene: 4. The CDR3 totals 13 residues. Germline assignment: CDR1 MNHEY and CDR2 SMNVEV (reference sequence). The CDR3 loop reads CATKTSGRDTQYF. DNA of the CDR3: TGTGCCACCAAGACTAGCGGGAGAGATACGCAGTATTTT.

This clonotype showed up just a few times. The chain recombines TRBV10-3 with TRBJ2-4; perhaps TRBD2 as D (6 bases). This CDR3 contains 14 residues. Germline CDR1 is ENHRY and CDR2 is SYGVKD. V was cut by 6 bases and J by 3 bases, with 12 bases left in between. CDR3 DNA: TGTGCCATCAGGGAGGGTCTGGACAAAAACATTCAGTACTTC. Amino acid sequence: CAIREGLDKNIQYF.

There are a few counts of this clonotype. The genes are TRBV5-1 and TRBJ2-5, with D hard to call. V shed 3 bases and J shed 5 bases, with 14 bases lying between them. This CDR3 is 14 amino acids long. Germline V gene sequence: CDR1 SGHRS, CDR2 YFSETQ. CDR3 coding DNA: TGCGCCAGCAGCTGGGGTCAAACACAGGAGACCCAGTACTTC. Amino acid sequence: CASSWGQTQETQYF.

This clonotype was seen repeatedly, ten times or more. This chain links TRBV27 with TRBJ2-1, with D possibly being TRBD2 (6 bases). CDR1 and CDR2 from the germline V gene are MNHEY and SMNVEV (reference sequence). The CDR3 has 17 residues. The V and J ends lost 10 bases and 4 bases respectively, with 26 bases between them. CDR3 residues: CATLASTSSVDYNEQFF. The CDR3 nucleotides read TGTGCCACCTTGGCCTCAACTAGCTCTGTGGATTACAATGAGCAGTTCTTC.

In its sample, this clonotype was seen many times. The V gene is TRBV18, the J gene TRBJ1-6, with D tentatively TRBD1 (5 bases). Trimming removed 6 bases from V and 8 bases from J, with 26 bases in between. In germline, CDR1 is KGHSH, CDR2 LQKENI. The CDR3 totals 18 residues. The CDR3, as DNA: TGTGCCAGCTCCCGGGAAGGGACCGGCCTTGGAGGCGATTCACCCCTCCACTTT. This sequence encodes CASSREGTGLGGDSPLHF.

The V gene is TRBV6-6, the J gene TRBJ2-1; 10 bases map to TRBD2. V lost 5 bases, J lost 5 bases, and 9 bases stayed unmatched. CDR3 length: 16 amino acids. Per the germline V gene, CDR1 is MNHNY and CDR2 is SVGAGI (reference sequence). The DNA of the CDR3 is TGTGCCAGCAGTCGCCCTAGCGGGGGAACAAACAATGAGCAGTTCTTC. This encodes CASSRPSGGTNNEQFF.

The rearrangement links TRBV27 to TRBJ2-3; 7 bases are shared with TRBD2. The trim removed 5 bases at V and 2 bases at J, leaving 10 bases unmatched. This CDR3 has 16 amino acids. The germline V gene encodes CDR1 MNHEY and CDR2 SMNVEV (reference sequence). In nucleotides, the CDR3 is TGTGCCAGCAGTCCGTCCCAGCGGGGCAACACAGATACGCAGTATTTT. Protein: CASSPSQRGNTDTQYF.

The rearrangement joins TRBV29-1 to TRBJ1-2, with D hard to call. Germline lookup yields CDR1 SQVTM and CDR2 ANQGSEA. The CDR3 spans 12 residues. V shed 4 bases and J shed 8 bases, with 14 bases lying between them. CDR3 sequence: CSVVHLTEGYTF. CDR3 in DNA: TGCAGCGTTGTGCACCTGACTGAGGGCTACACCTTC. Combining the CDR3 with reference TRBV29-1 and TRBJ1-2 gives the whole variable domain SAVISQKPSRDICQRGTSLTIQCQVDSQVTMMFWYRQQPGQSLTLIATANQGSEATYESGFVIDKFPISRPNLTFSTLTVSNMSPEDSSIYLCSVVHLTEGYTFGSGTRLTVV.

A word on this clonotype: Sequence at one end of the junction differs from germline and may be a read error. The rearrangement joins TRBV5-1 to TRBJ2-1; tentative D call: TRBD2 (6 bases). Germline V CDR1 and CDR2: SGHRS, YFSETQ. The CDR3 is 15 residues long. The DNA for the CDR3 is TGCGCCAGCAGCTTCGCTAGCGTATCCTACAATAAGCAGTTCTTC. This encodes CASSFASVSYNKQFF. The full variable domain, its missing parts supplied by reference TRBV5-1 and TRBJ2-1, is KAGVTQTPRYLIKTRGQQVTLSCSPISGHRSVSWYQQTPGQGLQFLFEYFSETQRNKGNFPGRFSGRQFSNSRSEMNVSTLELGDSALYLCASSFASVSYNKQFFGPGTRLTVL.

This clonotype was detected only a few times. The chain uses TRBV18 and TRBJ1-5; D remains unclear. This CDR3 has 15 residues. V lost 1 base to trimming and J lost 0 bases, with 7 bases between them. Germline CDR1 is KGHSH and CDR2 is LQKENI. The CDR3 DNA reads TGTGCCAGCTCACCACTCCAAGGTAGCAATCAGCCCCAGCATTTT. Translating gives CASSPLQGSNQPQHF.

This clonotype appeared a few times. The chain has TRBV12-2 and TRBJ2-3. TRBV12-2 is designated a pseudogene. The CDR3 covers 15 residues. Written as DNA, the CDR3 is TGTGCAAGTCGCCTCTGCGTGACTAGCACAGATACGCAGTATTTT. As protein: CASRLCVTSTDTQYF.

This sequence joins TRBV4-3 and TRBJ2-5; 11 bases are a match to TRBD2. Germline V gives CDR1 LGHNA, CDR2 YSLEER. The trim removed 1 base at V and 10 bases at J, leaving 5 bases unmatched. CDR3 length equals 14 residues. The CDR3 nucleotides are TGCGCCAGCAGCCAAGGACTAGCGGGAAGTAACCAGTACTTC. It encodes CASSQGLAGSNQYF.

The chain combines TRBV4-1 with TRBJ2-1, with 9 bases identical to TRBD2. CDR1 is MGHRA, CDR2 YSYEKL, per germline. V was clipped by 1 base and J by 7 bases; unmatched bases: 5. This CDR3 spans 15 amino acids. Here the CDR3 DNA reads TGCGCCAGCAGCCAAGTCGGGACTAGCAGGAATGAGCAGTTCTTC. It encodes CASSQVGTSRNEQFF.

This clonotype occurred a few times. The chain employs TRBV10-3 and TRBJ2-5, with 11 nucleotides matching TRBD2. The CDR3 is 15 amino acids. Germline trimming cut 10 bases from V and 1 base from J; bases unmatched to any gene: 8. Germline V gives CDR1 ENHRY, CDR2 SYGVKD. DNA of the CDR3: TGTGCCACCATTGGGACTAGCGGCTCCCAAGAGACCCAGTACTTC. It codes for CATIGTSGSQETQYF.

This clonotype has at least ten counts. This rearrangement joins TRBV9 to TRBJ1-1; a weak D match, TRBD1 (5 bases). Germline assignment: CDR1 SGDLS and CDR2 YYNGEE. The CDR3 loop spans 14 amino acids. V lost 3 bases and J 12 bases, leaving 21 bases between the germline ends. In DNA, the CDR3 is TGTGCCAGCAGCGCCGGAGACAGTCTGGAATCCCCTTTCTTT. Amino acids: CASSAGDSLESPFF.

This clonotype was seen a handful of times. The chain recombines TRBV19 with TRBJ2-2; 7 nucleotides match TRBD2. This CDR3 region has 16 residues. Per germline, CDR1 LNHDA and CDR2 SQIVND (reference sequence). J lost 3 bases, V lost 0 bases, and 4 bases had no gene match. The CDR3 is CASSIEGGRYTGELFF. The CDR3 nucleotides are TGTGCCAGTAGTATAGAGGGCGGGAGATACACCGGGGAGCTGTTTTTT.